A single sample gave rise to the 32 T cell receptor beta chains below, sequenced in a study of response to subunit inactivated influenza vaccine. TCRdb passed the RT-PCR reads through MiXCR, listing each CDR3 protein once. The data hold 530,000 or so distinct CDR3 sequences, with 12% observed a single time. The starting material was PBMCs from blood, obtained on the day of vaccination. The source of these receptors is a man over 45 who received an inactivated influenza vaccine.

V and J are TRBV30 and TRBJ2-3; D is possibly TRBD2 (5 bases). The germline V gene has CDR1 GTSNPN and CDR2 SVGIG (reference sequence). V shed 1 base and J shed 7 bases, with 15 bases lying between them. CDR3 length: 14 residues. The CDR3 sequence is CAWSDEGGRYTQYF. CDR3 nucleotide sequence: TGTGCCTGGAGTGACGAGGGCGGGCGTTATACGCAGTATTTT. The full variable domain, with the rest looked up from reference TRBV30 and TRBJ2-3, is SQTIHQWPATLVQPVGSPLSLECTVEGTSNPNLYWYRQAAGRGLQLLFYSVGIGQISSEVPQNLSASRPQDRQFILSSKKLLLSDSGFYLCAWSDEGGRYTQYFGPGTRLTVL.

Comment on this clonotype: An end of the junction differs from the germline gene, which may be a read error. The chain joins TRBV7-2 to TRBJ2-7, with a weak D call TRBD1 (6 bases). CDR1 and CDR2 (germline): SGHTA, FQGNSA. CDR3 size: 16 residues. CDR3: CAISLRKTGWTYEQYF. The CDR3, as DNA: TGTGCCATCAGCTTAAGGAAAACAGGGTGGACCTACGAGCAGTACTTC.

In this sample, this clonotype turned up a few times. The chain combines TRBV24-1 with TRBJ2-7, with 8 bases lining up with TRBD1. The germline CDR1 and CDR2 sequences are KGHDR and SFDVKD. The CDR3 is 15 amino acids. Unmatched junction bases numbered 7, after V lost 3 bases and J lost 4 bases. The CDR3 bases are TGTGCCACCAGTGATGACAGGGGAGGTATGTACGAGCAGTACTTC. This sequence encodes CATSDDRGGMYEQYF.

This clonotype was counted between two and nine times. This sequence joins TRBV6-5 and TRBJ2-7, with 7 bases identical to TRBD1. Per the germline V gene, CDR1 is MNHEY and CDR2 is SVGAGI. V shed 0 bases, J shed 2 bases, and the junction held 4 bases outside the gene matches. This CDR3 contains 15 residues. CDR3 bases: TGTGCCAGCAGTTACTCGAGGGACAGCGCCTACGAGCAGTACTTC. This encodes CASSYSRDSAYEQYF.

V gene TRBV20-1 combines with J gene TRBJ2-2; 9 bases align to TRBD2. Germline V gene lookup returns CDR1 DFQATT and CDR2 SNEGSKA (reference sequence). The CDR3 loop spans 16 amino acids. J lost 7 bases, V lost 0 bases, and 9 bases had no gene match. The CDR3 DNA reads TGCAGTGCTAGAGACCCCCGAGCGGGAGGCGGCGGGGAGCTGTTTTTT. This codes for CSARDPRAGGGGELFF.

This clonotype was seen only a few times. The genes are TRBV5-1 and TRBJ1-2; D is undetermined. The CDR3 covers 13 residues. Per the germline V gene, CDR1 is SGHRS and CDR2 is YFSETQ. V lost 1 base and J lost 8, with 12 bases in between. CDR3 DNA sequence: TGCGCCAGCAGCTTGCGACCGCAAATCGGCTACACCTTC. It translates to CASSLRPQIGYTF.

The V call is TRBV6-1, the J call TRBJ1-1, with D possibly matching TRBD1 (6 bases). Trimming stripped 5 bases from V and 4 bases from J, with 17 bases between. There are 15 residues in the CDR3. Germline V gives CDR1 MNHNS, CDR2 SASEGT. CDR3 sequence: CASSLSTQGATEAFF. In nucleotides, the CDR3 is TGTGCCAGCAGTCTCTCCACACAGGGAGCCACTGAAGCTTTCTTT.

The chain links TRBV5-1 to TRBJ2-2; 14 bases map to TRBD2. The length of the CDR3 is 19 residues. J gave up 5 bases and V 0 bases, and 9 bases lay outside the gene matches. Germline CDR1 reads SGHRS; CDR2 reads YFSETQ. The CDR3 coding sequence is TGCGCCAGCAGCTTGGCCGCGACTAGCGGGAGGGCCAGAACCGGGGAGCTGTTTTTT. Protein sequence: CASSLAATSGRARTGELFF. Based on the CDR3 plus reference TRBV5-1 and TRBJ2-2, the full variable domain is KAGVTQTPRYLIKTRGQQVTLSCSPISGHRSVSWYQQTPGQGLQFLFEYFSETQRNKGNFPGRFSGRQFSNSRSEMNVSTLELGDSALYLCASSLAATSGRARTGELFFGEGSRLTVL.

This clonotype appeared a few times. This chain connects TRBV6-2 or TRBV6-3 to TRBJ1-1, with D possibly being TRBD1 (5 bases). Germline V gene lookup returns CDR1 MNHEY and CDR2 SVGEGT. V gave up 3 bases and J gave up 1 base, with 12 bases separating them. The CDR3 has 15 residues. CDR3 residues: CASSYWTSPNTEAFF. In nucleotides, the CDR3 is TGTGCCAGCAGTTATTGGACAAGCCCGAACACTGAAGCTTTCTTT.

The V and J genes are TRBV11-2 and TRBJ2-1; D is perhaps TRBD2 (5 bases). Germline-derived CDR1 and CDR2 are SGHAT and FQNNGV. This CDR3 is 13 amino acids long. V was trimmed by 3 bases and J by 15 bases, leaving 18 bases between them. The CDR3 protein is CASSFQERTWGFF. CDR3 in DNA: TGTGCCAGCAGCTTCCAAGAGCGGACTTGGGGGTTCTTC.

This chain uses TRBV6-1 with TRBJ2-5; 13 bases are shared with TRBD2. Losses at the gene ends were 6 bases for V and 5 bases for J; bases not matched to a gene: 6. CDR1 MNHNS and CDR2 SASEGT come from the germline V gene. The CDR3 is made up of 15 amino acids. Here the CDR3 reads CASSTSGGEEETQYF. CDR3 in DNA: TGTGCCAGCAGCACTAGCGGGGGGGAAGAGGAGACCCAGTACTTC.

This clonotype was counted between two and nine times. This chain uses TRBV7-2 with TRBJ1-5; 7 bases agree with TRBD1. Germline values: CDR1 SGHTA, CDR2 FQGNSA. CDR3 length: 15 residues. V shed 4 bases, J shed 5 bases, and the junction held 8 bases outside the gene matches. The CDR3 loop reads CASSSRRQGYQPQHF. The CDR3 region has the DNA TGTGCCAGCAGCTCGCGTAGACAGGGCTATCAGCCCCAGCATTTT.

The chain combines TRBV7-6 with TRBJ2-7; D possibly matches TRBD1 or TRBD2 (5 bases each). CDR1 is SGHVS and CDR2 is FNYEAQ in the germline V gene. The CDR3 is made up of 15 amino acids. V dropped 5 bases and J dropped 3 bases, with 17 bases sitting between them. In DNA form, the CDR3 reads TGTGCCAGCAGCATCGGGACGGATAGCCTCTACGAGCAGTACTTC. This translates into CASSIGTDSLYEQYF.

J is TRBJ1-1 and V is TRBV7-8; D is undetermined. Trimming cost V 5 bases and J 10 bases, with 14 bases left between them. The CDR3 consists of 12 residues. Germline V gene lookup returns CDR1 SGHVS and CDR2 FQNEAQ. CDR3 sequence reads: CASSPRGMAAFF. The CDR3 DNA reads TGTGCCAGCAGCCCCCGAGGGATGGCAGCTTTCTTT.

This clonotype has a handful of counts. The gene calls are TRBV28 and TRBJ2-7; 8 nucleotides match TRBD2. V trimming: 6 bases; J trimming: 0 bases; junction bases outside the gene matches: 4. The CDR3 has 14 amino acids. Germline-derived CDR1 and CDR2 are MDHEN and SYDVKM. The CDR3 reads CASRLAGLSYEQYF. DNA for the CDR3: TGTGCCAGCAGGCTAGCGGGCCTCTCCTACGAGCAGTACTTC.

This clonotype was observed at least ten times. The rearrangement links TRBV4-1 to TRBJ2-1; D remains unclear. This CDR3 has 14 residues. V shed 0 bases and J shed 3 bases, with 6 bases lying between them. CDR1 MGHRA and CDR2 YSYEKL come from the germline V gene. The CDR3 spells CASSQDKNYNEQFF. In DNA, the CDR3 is TGCGCCAGCAGCCAAGATAAGAACTACAATGAGCAGTTCTTC.

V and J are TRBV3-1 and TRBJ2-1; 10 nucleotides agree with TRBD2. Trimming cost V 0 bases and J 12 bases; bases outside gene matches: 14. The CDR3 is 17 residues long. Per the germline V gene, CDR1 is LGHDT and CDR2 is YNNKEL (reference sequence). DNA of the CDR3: TGTGCCAGCAGCCAAGACCGCCTAGCGGGGGTATTCAAAGGGCAGTTCTTC. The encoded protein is CASSQDRLAGVFKGQFF.

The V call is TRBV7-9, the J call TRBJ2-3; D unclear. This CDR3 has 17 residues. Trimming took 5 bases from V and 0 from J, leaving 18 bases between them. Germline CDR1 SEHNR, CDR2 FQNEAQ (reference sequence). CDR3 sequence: CASSRQLRLMSTDTQYF. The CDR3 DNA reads TGTGCCAGCAGCCGGCAGCTACGGTTGATGAGCACAGATACGCAGTATTTT.

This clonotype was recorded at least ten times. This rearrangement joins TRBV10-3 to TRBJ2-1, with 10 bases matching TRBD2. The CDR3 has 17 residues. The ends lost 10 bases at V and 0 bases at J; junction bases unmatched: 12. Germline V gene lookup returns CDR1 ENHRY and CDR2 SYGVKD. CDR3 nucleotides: TGTGCCACCGGAGGCAGCGGGAGGGCCCTCTCCTACAATGAGCAGTTCTTC. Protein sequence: CATGGSGRALSYNEQFF.

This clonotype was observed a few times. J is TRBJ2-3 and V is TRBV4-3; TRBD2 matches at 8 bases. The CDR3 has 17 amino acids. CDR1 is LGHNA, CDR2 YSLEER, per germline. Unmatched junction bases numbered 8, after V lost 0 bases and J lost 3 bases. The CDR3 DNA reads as TGCGCCAGCAGCCAAGATCGGAGCGGGAGAGGGACAGATACGCAGTATTTT. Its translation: CASSQDRSGRGTDTQYF.

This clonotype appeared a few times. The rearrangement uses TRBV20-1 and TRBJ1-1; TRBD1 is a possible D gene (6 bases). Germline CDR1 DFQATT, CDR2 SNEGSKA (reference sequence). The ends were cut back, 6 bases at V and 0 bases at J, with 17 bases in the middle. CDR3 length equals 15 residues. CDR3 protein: CSANGGKVMNTEAFF. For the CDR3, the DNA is TGCAGTGCAAACGGGGGCAAGGTTATGAACACTGAAGCTTTCTTT.

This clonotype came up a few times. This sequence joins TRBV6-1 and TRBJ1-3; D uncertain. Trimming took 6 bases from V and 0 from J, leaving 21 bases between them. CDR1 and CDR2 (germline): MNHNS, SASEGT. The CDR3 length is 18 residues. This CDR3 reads CASRNPGREQISGNTIYF. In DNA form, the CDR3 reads TGTGCCAGCAGAAACCCCGGACGGGAACAGATCTCTGGAAACACCATATATTTT.

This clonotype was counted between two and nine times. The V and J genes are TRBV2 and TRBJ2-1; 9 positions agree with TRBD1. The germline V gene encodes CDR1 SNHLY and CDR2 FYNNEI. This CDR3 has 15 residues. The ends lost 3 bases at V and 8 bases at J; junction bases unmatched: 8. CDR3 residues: CASSDSGQGWDEQFF. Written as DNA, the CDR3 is TGTGCCAGCAGTGATTCGGGACAGGGATGGGATGAGCAGTTCTTC.

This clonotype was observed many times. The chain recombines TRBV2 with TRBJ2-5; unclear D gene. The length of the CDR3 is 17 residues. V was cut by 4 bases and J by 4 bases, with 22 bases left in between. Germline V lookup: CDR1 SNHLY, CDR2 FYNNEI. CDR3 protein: CASSGSFIGKTGETQYF. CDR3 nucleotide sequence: TGTGCCAGCAGTGGGTCCTTCATTGGAAAGACTGGAGAGACCCAGTACTTC. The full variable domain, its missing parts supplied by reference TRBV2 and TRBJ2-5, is EPEVTQTPSHQVTQMGQEVILRCVPISNHLYFYWYRQILGQKVEFLVSFYNNEISEKSEIFDDQFSVERPDGSNFTLKIRSTKLEDSAMYFCASSGSFIGKTGETQYFGPGTRLLVL.

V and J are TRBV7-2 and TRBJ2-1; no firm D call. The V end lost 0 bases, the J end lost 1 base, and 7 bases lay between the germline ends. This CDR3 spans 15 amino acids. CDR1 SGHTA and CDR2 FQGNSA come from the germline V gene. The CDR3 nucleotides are TGTGCCAGCAGCTTAGCCATAGCTTCCTACAATGAGCAGTTCTTC. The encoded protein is CASSLAIASYNEQFF.

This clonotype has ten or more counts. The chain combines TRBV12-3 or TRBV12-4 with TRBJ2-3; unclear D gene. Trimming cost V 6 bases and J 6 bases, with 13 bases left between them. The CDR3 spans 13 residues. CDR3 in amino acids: CASSGVSRDTQYF. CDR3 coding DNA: TGTGCCAGCAGCGGAGTCTCGCGGGATACGCAGTATTTT.

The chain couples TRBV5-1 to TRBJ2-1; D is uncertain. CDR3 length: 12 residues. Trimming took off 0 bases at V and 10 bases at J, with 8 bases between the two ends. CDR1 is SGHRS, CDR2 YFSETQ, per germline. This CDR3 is CASSLASREQFF. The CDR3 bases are TGCGCCAGCAGCTTGGCTAGTAGGGAGCAGTTCTTC.

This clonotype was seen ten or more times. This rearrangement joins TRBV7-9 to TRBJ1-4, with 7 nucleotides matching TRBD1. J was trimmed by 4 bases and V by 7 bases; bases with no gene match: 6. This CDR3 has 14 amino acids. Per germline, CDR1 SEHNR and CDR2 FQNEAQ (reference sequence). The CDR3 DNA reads TGTGCCAGCACCAGAACAGGGGATAATGAAAAACTGTTTTTT. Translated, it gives CASTRTGDNEKLFF.

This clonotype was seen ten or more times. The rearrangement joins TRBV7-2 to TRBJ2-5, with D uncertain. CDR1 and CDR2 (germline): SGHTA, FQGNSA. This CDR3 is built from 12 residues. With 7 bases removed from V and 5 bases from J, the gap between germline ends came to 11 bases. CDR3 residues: CASTLNWETQYF. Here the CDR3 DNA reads TGTGCCAGCACCCTCAACTGGGAGACCCAGTACTTC.

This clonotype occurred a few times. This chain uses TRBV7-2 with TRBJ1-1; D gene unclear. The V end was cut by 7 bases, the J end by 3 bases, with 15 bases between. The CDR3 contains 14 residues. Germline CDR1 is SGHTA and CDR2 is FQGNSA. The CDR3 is CASKTWAGYTEAFF. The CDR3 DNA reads TGTGCCAGCAAAACGTGGGCAGGTTACACTGAAGCTTTCTTT.

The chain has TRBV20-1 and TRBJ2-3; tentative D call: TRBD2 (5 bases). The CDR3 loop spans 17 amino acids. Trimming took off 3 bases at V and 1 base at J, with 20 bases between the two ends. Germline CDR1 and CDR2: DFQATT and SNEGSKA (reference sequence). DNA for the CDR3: TGCAGTGCTAGTTCTAGCAGGTCCTCCCTTGGCACAGATACGCAGTATTTT. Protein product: CSASSSRSSLGTDTQYF.

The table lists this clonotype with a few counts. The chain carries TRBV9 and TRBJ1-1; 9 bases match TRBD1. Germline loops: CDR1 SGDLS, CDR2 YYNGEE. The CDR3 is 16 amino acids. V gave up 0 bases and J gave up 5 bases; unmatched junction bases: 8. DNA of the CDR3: TGTGCCAGCAGCGTAGGGGGGACAGGGCCGAGGACTGAAGCTTTCTTT. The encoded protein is CASSVGGTGPRTEAFF.